Listed below are T cell receptor beta chains from one sample, sequenced in a study of beta chain features in type 1 diabetes. Only in-frame clones appear in the TCRdb table, and some are missing; sequencing was by immunoSEQ multiplex PCR. The sample consists of 150,000 to 200,000 clones, roughly 8% of them appearing once. Sequencing input: central memory CD4+ T cells from blood. The receptor source for this set is a man aged 18 to 35 with type 1 diabetes. Both conserved end residues are part of each CDR3. The order of the fields is clone size, V gene, CDR3 protein. Size tells how often a clone was seen (once, few, many) or the class of an expanded clone, and some rows leave it out.

clone size: few
V gene: TRBV6-1
CDR3 protein: CASVARQNQPQHF

clone size: few
V gene: TRBV7-2
CDR3 protein: CASSHGGVGYGYTF

clone size: few
V gene: TRBV28
CDR3 protein: CASRPPGGSYGYTF

clone size: many
V gene: TRBV5-4
CDR3 protein: CASSFSYQETQYF

clone size: few
V gene: TRBV11-2
CDR3 protein: CASTRGSGANVLTF

clone size: few
V gene: TRBV4-1
CDR3 protein: CASSLTEGQRTGANVLTF

clone size: .
V gene: TRBV7-7
CDR3 protein: CASSLGGGITDTQYF

clone size: .
V gene: TRBV28
CDR3 protein: CASSHTGTGKREQYF

clone size: .
V gene: TRBV7-2
CDR3 protein: CASSFSGTAMNTEKAFF

clone size: .
V gene: TRBV30
CDR3 protein: CAWEDSNYGYTF

clone size: .
V gene: TRBV7-9
CDR3 protein: CASSSYTGVPYEQYF

clone size: many
V gene: TRBV29-1
CDR3 protein: CSASTGTETQYF

clone size: few
V gene: TRBV5-1
CDR3 protein: CASSFLYEQYF

clone size: .
V gene: TRBV6-6
CDR3 protein: CASSPGGPNEKLFF

clone size: few
V gene: TRBV9
CDR3 protein: CASSVETGAYGYTF

clone size: few
V gene: TRBV7-9
CDR3 protein: CASSDQQDYGYTF

clone size: few
V gene: TRBV28
CDR3 protein: CASSSGPINGYTF

clone size: .
V gene: TRBV5-4
CDR3 protein: CASSFGRTGGQETQYF

clone size: few
V gene: TRBV7-8
CDR3 protein: CASRTGLAGATISGANVLTF

clone size: few
V gene: TRBV5-1
CDR3 protein: CASSTPGQGHEQYF

clone size: .
V gene: TRBV29-1
CDR3 protein: CSVERQGSYEQYF

clone size: few
V gene: TRBV5-1
CDR3 protein: CASSLLSSGANVLTF

clone size: few
V gene: TRBV2
CDR3 protein: CASRPGTAATEQYF

clone size: .
V gene: TRBV19
CDR3 protein: CASSSQGSSYNEQFF

clone size: few
V gene: TRBV6-6
CDR3 protein: CASNPDGIFIQYF

clone size: few
V gene: TRBV5-4
CDR3 protein: CASSLDRHPYNEQFF

clone size: .
V gene: TRBV7-6
CDR3 protein: CASSLDAGVHGYTF

clone size: few
V gene: TRBV18
CDR3 protein: CASSPGQGGSYEQYF

clone size: .
V gene: TRBV5-6
CDR3 protein: CASSFLGQGREQFF

clone size: .
V gene: TRBV14
CDR3 protein: CASSQDTLDTQYF

clone size: .
V gene: TRBV18
CDR3 protein: CASSPENNRRQFF

clone size: .
V gene: TRBV29-1
CDR3 protein: CSVGTSGSFSETQYF

clone size: few
V gene: TRBV5-4
CDR3 protein: CASSSPTVGARDTQYF

clone size: few
V gene: TRBV6-5
CDR3 protein: CASSFRQGDYGYTF

clone size: few
V gene: TRBV7-9
CDR3 protein: CASSQKTGQGSYNEQFF

clone size: .
V gene: TRBV4-3
CDR3 protein: CASSQEDRTGDNEKLFF

clone size: .
V gene: TRBV2
CDR3 protein: CASTLLALDEQFF

clone size: few
V gene: TRBV20-1
CDR3 protein: CSASPRGGYTF

clone size: .
V gene: TRBV20-1
CDR3 protein: CSARDLNLLGF

clone size: few
V gene: TRBV4-3
CDR3 protein: CASSQDQAASTDTQYF

clone size: few
V gene: TRBV2
CDR3 protein: CASSGQGTDTQYF

clone size: few
V gene: TRBV6-1
CDR3 protein: CASSRTSGRNEQFF

clone size: .
V gene: TRBV29-1
CDR3 protein: CSVEDPYQTGGTDTQYF

clone size: .
V gene: TRBV5-1
CDR3 protein: CASISSGGPGNEQFF

clone size: few
V gene: TRBV6-1
CDR3 protein: CASMDRDNQPQHF

clone size: few
V gene: TRBV5-5
CDR3 protein: CASSLVVTASYNEQFF

clone size: .
V gene: TRBV6-5
CDR3 protein: CASSYTTGGSYEQYF

clone size: .
V gene: TRBV10-2
CDR3 protein: CASSVGGVGTDTQYF